This TCR beta chain was documented in a study of blood T cell repertoires in COVID-19. Study as a whole: T cells, B-cell-depleted T cells, or PBMCs supplied cDNA or gDNA.

Trimming cost V 0 bases and J 2 bases; bases outside gene matches: 1. The germline V gene encodes CDR1 SGHNT and CDR2 YYREEE (reference sequence). This CDR3 is 15 amino acids long. Generated by immunoSEQ multiplex PCR, the TCRdb table keeps only in-frame clones and is missing some. This table has around 80,000 clones, over 75% appearing once. Sequencing was carried out using peripheral blood. The sequence derives from a man older than 75 with acute or convalescent COVID-19. The gene calls are TRBV5-4 and TRBJ1-3; 8 bases match TRBD1. CDR3 sequence (DNA): TGTGCCAGCAGCTTGGGGACAGGGCCTGGAAACACCATATATTTT. Its protein product is CASSLGTGPGNTIYF.